This T cell receptor (beta chain) comes out of a study of T-cell reconstitution after alpha-beta-depleted transplantation in children (dated by TCRdb to the mid-2010s). Regarding the study in general: Using TCR repertoire profiling, the study quantitatively followed how T-cell immune reconstitution unfolded in children after TCRalphabeta/CD19-depleted allogeneic hematopoietic cell transplantation.

The library was generated by PCR. TCRdb records Illumina HiSeq 2500 as the sequencer. Molecular barcoding was employed in the preparation of TCR libraries, with unique molecular identifiers being used to normalize TCRbeta repertoire quantification. TCRdb redid the processing of the public reads, applying fastp at Q25 and MiXCR, and retained in-frame beta chains. Entries that share a CDR3 protein sequence are merged under the most common genes and DNA. Present in this sample are fewer than 750,000 distinct CDR3 sequences, roughly 30% of which were seen just once. The ten largest clones capture around 36% of the sample. CDR1 and CDR2, looked up from the germline V gene (reference sequence), are LGHDT and YNNKEL. The trim is 4 bases for V and 0 bases for J, with a gap of 12 bases between the germline ends. From cysteine to phenylalanine, the CDR3 is 16 amino acids long. Just CDR3 DNA is preserved here, 48 bases in frame from base 1.

Paper-wide results and their limitations: Over subsequent months, a decline in hyperexpanded clone frequencies was noted, and after one year, T-cell counts and TCRbeta diversity were mostly ascribed to newly produced T cells. The apparently early alphabetaT-cell count recovery about two months after transplant was reportedly dependent on only several hundred rapidly expanded clones derived from non-depleted graft cells. In some patients, the high TCRbeta diversity seen at day 60 was put down to recipient T cells and intrathymic progenitors that had survived conditioning.

Note on this clonotype: No antigen is known for it. No per-base quality is available; no much larger clone lies one base away.

The sample's treatment or condition label, in plain terms: allogeneic hematopoietic cell transplantation with graft depleted of TCRalphabeta T cells and CD19 B cells. TCRalphabeta/CD19-depleted allogeneic hematopoietic cell grafts were given to the transplant recipients, all of whom were children. The sample consisted of PBMCs, taken before TCRalphabeta/CD19-depleted stem cell transplant. This receptor was identified in a boy under three years old with Wiskott-Aldrich syndrome, due to receive a stem cell transplant. The chain is made from TRBV3-1 and TRBJ2-2, with no reliable assignment of the D segment. The CDR3 amino acid sequence is: CASSRPSLANTGELFF. The nucleotides read TGTGCCAGCAGCCGTCCAAGCCTCGCGAACACCGGGGAGCTGTTTTTT.